Below are 12 T cell receptor beta chains sequenced from a single sample in a study of blood T cell repertoires in COVID-19. Measured with immunoSEQ multiplex PCR; TCRdb has only the in-frame clones, and not every one. Found here are 200,000 or so clones, about four fifths of them singletons; the top ten hold approximately 7.9%. Sequenced input: PBMCs or T cells enriched from blood (not recorded which). The receptors come from a man in his forties who had recovered from COVID-19.

This rearrangement joins TRBV3-1 (or the pseudogene TRBV3-2) to TRBJ1-1, with 9 bases that match TRBD1. The CDR3 spans 14 residues. After removal of 0 bases from V and 10 bases from J, the junction contained 6 bases not matched to a gene. Looked up from germline, CDR1 is LGHDT and CDR2 is YNNKEL (reference sequence). This CDR3 reads CASSQDPDRGGAFF. The CDR3 DNA sequence: TGTGCCAGCAGCCAAGATCCAGACAGGGGGGGAGCTTTCTTT.

The rearrangement uses TRBV28 and TRBJ2-6; a weak D match, TRBD1 (5 bases). V was trimmed by 9 bases and J by 2 bases, leaving 17 bases between them. CDR3 length: 16 amino acids. Germline CDR1 and CDR2: MDHEN and SYDVKM. The DNA of the CDR3 is TGTGCCAGTATCGGAGAAGGGGTTCCTGGGGCCAACGTCCTGACTTTC. Translating it yields CASIGEGVPGANVLTF.

The chain recombines TRBV27 with TRBJ2-7; weak D call: TRBD2 (7 bases). Trimming left V 0 bases short and J 5 bases short, with 20 bases between. CDR3 length: 17 residues. Germline CDR1 reads MNHEY; CDR2 reads SMNVEV (reference sequence). CDR3 sequence reads: CASSLSPPGGQNHEQYF. In DNA, the CDR3 is TGTGCCAGCAGTTTATCTCCCCCCGGGGGGCAGAACCACGAGCAGTACTTC.

The chain employs TRBV19 and TRBJ2-4; TRBD1 matches 8 bases. Germline lookup yields CDR1 LNHDA and CDR2 SQIVND (reference sequence). The CDR3 contains 15 residues. J was trimmed by 8 bases and V by 6 bases; bases with no gene match: 12. For the CDR3, the DNA is TGTGCCAGTAGCCTGGTAGGACAGGGTGAATACATTCAGTACTTC. This encodes CASSLVGQGEYIQYF.

This clone was detected only once. This chain joins TRBV19 and TRBJ1-1, with TRBD1 matching 7 bases. Germline CDR1 LNHDA, CDR2 SQIVND (reference sequence). Trimming at V came to 6 bases and at J to 4 bases, leaving 14 bases not matched to a gene. CDR3 length: 16 amino acids. This chain's CDR3 is CASSLQGKLVGTEAFF. As DNA, the CDR3 is TGTGCCAGTAGCCTACAGGGGAAGCTGGTAGGCACTGAAGCTTTCTTT.

This chain uses TRBV7-2 with TRBJ1-5, with D uncertain. Germline CDR1 SGHTA, CDR2 FQGNSA. This CDR3 has 15 amino acids. V was pared by 1 base and J by 7 bases, with 14 bases between. CDR3 protein: CASSLVSRSGQPQHF. CDR3 DNA: TGTGCCAGCAGCTTAGTGTCCAGGTCGGGACAGCCCCAGCATTTT.

The chain has TRBV21-1 and TRBJ1-1. TRBV21-1 is tagged as a pseudogene. The CDR3 extends over 17 amino acids. The CDR3: CASSKRGAGEVYTEAFF. The CDR3 bases are TGTGCCAGCAGCAAAAGGGGCGCGGGGGAGGTGTACACTGAAGCTTTCTTT.

The CDR3 DNA sequence: TGTGCCATCAGTGAGTCCTCGGGCTCTGGAAACACCATATATTTT. This sequence encodes CAISESSGSGNTIYF. V usage is TRBV10-3 and J usage is TRBJ1-3; D gene uncertain. CDR1 and CDR2 (germline): ENHRY, SYGVKD. The V end lost 0 bases, the J end lost 0 bases, and 6 bases lay between the germline ends. The CDR3 spans 15 residues.

The DNA for the CDR3 is TGTGCCAGCACCATGAGGGCTAGCGGGCCAGATACGCAGTATTTT. Translation gives CASTMRASGPDTQYF. The chain links TRBV11-2 to TRBJ2-3, with 8 bases fitting TRBD2. CDR1 and CDR2 (germline): SGHAT, FQNNGV. Trimming removed 7 bases from V and 4 bases from J; junction bases left unmatched: 10. The length of the CDR3 is 15 residues.

This clone came up once. The gene calls are TRBV7-2 and TRBJ1-5, with 11 bases identical to TRBD1. V trimming: 4 bases; J trimming: 4 bases; junction bases outside the gene matches: 3. The CDR3 sequence is 15 residues long. The germline V gene encodes CDR1 SGHTA and CDR2 FQGNSA. The CDR3: CASSSDRGQNQPQHF. In nucleotides, the CDR3 is TGTGCCAGCAGCTCGGACAGGGGGCAAAATCAGCCCCAGCATTTT. Full variable domain (rest looked up from reference TRBV7-2 and TRBJ1-5): GAGVSQSPSNKVTEKGKDVELRCDPISGHTALYWYRQSLGQGLEFLIYFQGNSAPDKSGLPSDRFSAERTGGSVSTLTIQRTQQEDSAVYLCASSSDRGQNQPQHFGDGTRLSIL.

V gene TRBV30 combines with J gene TRBJ2-7, with 8 nucleotides matching TRBD1. CDR3 length equals 14 residues. CDR1 and CDR2 (germline): GTSNPN, SVGIG (reference sequence). V lost 2 bases to trimming and J lost 6 bases; unmatched junction nucleotides: 9. CDR3 residues: CAWSQGQGLFEQYF. In DNA, the CDR3 is TGTGCCTGGAGTCAAGGACAGGGTCTGTTCGAGCAGTACTTC.

This clone was observed a handful of times. The rearrangement links TRBV9 to TRBJ1-4; TRBD1 matches at 7 bases. The CDR3 contains 15 residues. The germline V gene encodes CDR1 SGDLS and CDR2 YYNGEE. V lost 0 bases to trimming and J lost 8 bases; unmatched junction nucleotides: 7. The CDR3 DNA follows: TGTGCCAGCAGCGTAGGGAGTCAGGGACAGGAAAAACTGTTTTTT. Translation gives CASSVGSQGQEKLFF.